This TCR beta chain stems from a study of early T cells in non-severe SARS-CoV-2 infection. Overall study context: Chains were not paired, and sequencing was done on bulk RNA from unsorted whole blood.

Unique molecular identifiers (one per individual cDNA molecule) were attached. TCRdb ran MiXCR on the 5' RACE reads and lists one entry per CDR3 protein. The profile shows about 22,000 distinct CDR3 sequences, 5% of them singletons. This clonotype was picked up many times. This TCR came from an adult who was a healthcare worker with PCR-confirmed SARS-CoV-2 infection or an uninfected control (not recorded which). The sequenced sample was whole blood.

In nucleotides, the CDR3 is TGTGCCAGCAGAAGGACAGGGCGAATAGAAGCTTTCTTT. Its protein product is CASRRTGRIEAFF. The V gene is TRBV2, the J gene TRBJ1-1, with 8 bases matching TRBD1. V shed 6 bases and J 8 bases; nucleotides not matched to a gene: 8. This CDR3 is built from 13 residues. Germline-derived CDR1 and CDR2 are SNHLY and FYNNEI.